One and the same sample provided the 29 T cell receptor beta chains below, sequenced in a study of neoadjuvant anti-PD-1 for oral cavity cancer. Noted time point: after neoadjuvant nivolumab, at surgical resection. Repertoires were generated with immunoSEQ multiplex PCR, while TCRdb's copy carries only in-frame clones and drops some. The repertoire holds about 68,000 clones, with around 83% as singletons. This sample comprised PBMCs, obtained after nivolumab (anti-PD-1) treatment. These receptors were taken from a person between 40 and 85 years old with oral cavity squamous cell carcinoma.

The V call is TRBV28, the J call TRBJ2-5; D ambiguous. This CDR3 contains 14 residues. V dropped 6 bases and J dropped 2 bases, with 13 bases sitting between them. CDR1 and CDR2 (germline): MDHEN, SYDVKM. The CDR3 sequence is CASSVIWGQETQYF. CDR3 DNA sequence: TGTGCCAGCAGCGTAATTTGGGGTCAAGAGACCCAGTACTTC.

On this clone itself: The sample carries other DNA sequences with the same CDR3. The rearrangement uses TRBV30 and TRBJ1-1, with a possible D match to TRBD1 (5 bases). V was pared by 3 bases and J by 1 base, with 9 bases between. Germline V gives CDR1 GTSNPN, CDR2 SVGIG (reference sequence). The CDR3 runs to 13 residues. The CDR3 loop reads CAWSPGTNTEAFF. CDR3 coding DNA: TGTGCCTGGAGCCCAGGGACGAACACTGAAGCTTTCTTT.

The chain links TRBV28 to TRBJ2-5; D is possibly TRBD2 (6 bases). The CDR3 has 15 amino acids. The V end lost 3 bases, the J end lost 4 bases, and 15 bases lay between the germline ends. Germline V gene data show CDR1 as MDHEN and CDR2 as SYDVKM. The CDR3 nucleotides read TGTGCCAGCAGTTTGGTCTTGGTGGGAGGAGAGACCCAGTACTTC. Translating gives CASSLVLVGGETQYF.

J is TRBJ2-5 and V is TRBV5-4; TRBD1 matches 8 bases. Germline V lookup: CDR1 SGHNT, CDR2 YYREEE (reference sequence). The trim removed 4 bases at V and 2 bases at J, leaving 1 base unmatched. The CDR3 contains 13 residues. Here the CDR3 DNA reads TGTGCCAGCAGCCGGACAGGGCAAGAGACCCAGTACTTC. Protein product: CASSRTGQETQYF.

The chain has TRBV4-2 and TRBJ1-4, with 7 bases lining up with TRBD1. Trimming cost V 0 bases and J 7 bases; bases outside gene matches: 8. Germline V gene lookup returns CDR1 LGHNA and CDR2 YNFKEQ. The CDR3 is 16 amino acids. The CDR3 DNA reads TGTGCCAGCAGCCAAGAGAGACAGGGCTTGGCTGAAAAACTGTTTTTT. Its translation: CASSQERQGLAEKLFF.

J is TRBJ2-7 and V is TRBV5-6; D gene uncertain. Trimming left V 5 bases short and J 0 bases short, with 18 bases between. The CDR3 is made up of 16 amino acids. CDR1 is SGHDT and CDR2 is YYEEEE in the germline V gene. The CDR3 here is CASSTTQLALSYEQYF. DNA for the CDR3: TGTGCCAGCAGTACAACCCAACTTGCGCTCTCCTACGAGCAGTACTTC.

This chain's CDR3 is CAWTRQGLLNTEAFF. In nucleotides, the CDR3 is TGTGCCTGGACCAGGCAGGGGCTGCTGAACACTGAAGCTTTCTTT. This chain connects TRBV30 to TRBJ1-1; D is perhaps TRBD1 (6 bases). This CDR3 contains 15 residues. The V and J ends lost 4 bases and 0 bases respectively, with 15 bases between them. The germline gives CDR1 GTSNPN, CDR2 SVGIG (reference sequence).

This chain uses TRBV5-1 with TRBJ2-7, with 8 bases matching TRBD1. The junction had 4 bases not matched to a gene; V was cut back by 2 bases and J by 0 bases. The CDR3 loop spans 15 amino acids. Germline V CDR1 and CDR2: SGHRS, YFSETQ. The CDR3 reads CASSFGQGPSYEQYF. The CDR3 region has the DNA TGCGCCAGCAGCTTTGGACAGGGCCCCTCCTACGAGCAGTACTTC.

The chain carries TRBV10-3 and TRBJ2-1; D call uncertain. The germline V and J ends were trimmed by 6 bases and 8 bases, with 17 bases remaining between them. CDR3 length equals 14 residues. The germline V gene encodes CDR1 ENHRY and CDR2 SYGVKD. Here the CDR3 DNA reads TGTGCCATCAGCCAAACCGACATAGGCGATGAGCAGTTCTTC. Its translation: CAISQTDIGDEQFF.

This rearrangement joins TRBV10-2 to TRBJ2-1, with 8 bases fitting TRBD2. The germline gives CDR1 WSHSY, CDR2 SAAADI. The ends lost 6 bases at V and 9 bases at J; junction bases unmatched: 4. The CDR3 runs 12 residues. The CDR3: CASSATSAEQFF. The CDR3 DNA reads TGCGCCAGCAGCGCGACTAGCGCTGAGCAGTTCTTC.

This rearrangement joins TRBV4-1 to TRBJ1-5; the D is unclear. Germline assignment: CDR1 MGHRA and CDR2 YSYEKL. The CDR3 runs to 17 residues. The V and J ends lost 3 bases and 6 bases respectively, with 21 bases between them. This chain's CDR3 is CASSHPPQSGSPQPQHF. CDR3 bases: TGCGCCAGCAGCCATCCCCCCCAGTCCGGAAGTCCTCAGCCCCAGCATTTT.

There are a few counts of this clone. This rearrangement joins TRBV5-6 to TRBJ2-6; 10 nucleotides match TRBD2. V lost 1 base to trimming and J lost 3 bases; unmatched junction nucleotides: 7. The V gene's germline CDR1 is SGHDT and CDR2 YYEEEE. CDR3 size: 18 residues. The CDR3 DNA follows: TGTGCCAGCAGCTTGTTGTTAGCGGGAGGCTTTGGGGCCAACGTCCTGACTTTC. As protein: CASSLLLAGGFGANVLTF. Filled out from reference TRBV5-6 and TRBJ2-6, the complete variable domain reads DAGVTQSPTHLIKTRGQQVTLRCSPKSGHDTVSWYQQALGQGPQFIFQYYEEEERQRGNFPDRFSGHQFPNYSSELNVNALLLGDSALYLCASSLLLAGGFGANVLTFGAGSRLTVL.

J is TRBJ2-2 and V is TRBV18; TRBD2 is a possible D gene (5 bases). This CDR3 region has 16 residues. Looked up from germline, CDR1 is KGHSH and CDR2 is LQKENI. V lost 6 bases, J lost 1 base, and 15 bases lay in between. CDR3 sequence (DNA): TGTGCCAGCTCGCCCTACGGGATTCGGAACACCGGGGAGCTGTTTTTT. Translated: CASSPYGIRNTGELFF.

The chain recombines TRBV11-3 with TRBJ2-1, with no clear D. Trimming took 5 bases from V and 0 from J, leaving 8 bases between them. Per germline, CDR1 SGHNT and CDR2 YENEEA. This CDR3 has 14 amino acids. The CDR3 nucleotides are TGTGCCAGCAGCCCCGACATCTCCTACAATGAGCAGTTCTTC. Amino acid sequence: CASSPDISYNEQFF.

The rearrangement joins TRBV7-2 to TRBJ2-1, with TRBD2 as a possible D gene (5 bases). V was clipped by 5 bases and J by 8 bases, with 16 bases between them. Germline V CDR1 and CDR2: SGHTA, FQGNSA. The CDR3 is 14 residues long. For the CDR3, the DNA is TGTGCCAGCAGCCCCGGGTCGCCGCGGGATGAGCAGTTCTTC. It encodes CASSPGSPRDEQFF.

The V gene is TRBV11-2, the J gene TRBJ1-2, with D hard to call. V was trimmed by 5 bases and J by 3 bases, leaving 13 bases between them. This CDR3 contains 14 residues. The germline CDR1 and CDR2 sequences are SGHAT and FQNNGV. CDR3 amino acids: CASSRDVGHYGYTF. The DNA of the CDR3 is TGTGCCAGCAGCCGAGACGTAGGGCACTATGGCTACACCTTC.

V gene TRBV28 combines with J gene TRBJ2-7; D call uncertain. This CDR3 comprises 12 residues. Per the germline V gene, CDR1 is MDHEN and CDR2 is SYDVKM. The germline V and J ends were trimmed by 4 bases and 1 base, with 5 bases remaining between them. In DNA, the CDR3 is TGTGCCAGCAGTTCGGATTCCTACGAGCAGTACTTC. It encodes CASSSDSYEQYF.

The chain combines TRBV28 with TRBJ2-7, with D perhaps matching TRBD1 or TRBD2 (6 bases each). The V and J ends lost 4 bases and 4 bases respectively, with 14 bases between them. From germline, CDR1 is MDHEN and CDR2 SYDVKM. The CDR3 has 14 residues. CDR3 region: CASSSLGGTYEQYF. In DNA, the CDR3 is TGTGCCAGCAGTTCCCTGGGGGGCACGTACGAGCAGTACTTC. Using reference TRBV28 and TRBJ2-7 for the parts outside the CDR3, the full variable domain is DVKVTQSSRYLVKRTGEKVFLECVQDMDHENMFWYRQDPGLGLRLIYFSYDVKMKEKGDIPEGYSVSREKKERFSLILESASTNQTSMYLCASSSLGGTYEQYFGPGTRLTVT.

J is TRBJ1-2 and V is TRBV6-1, with a tentative D call TRBD1 (6 bases). CDR3 length: 14 residues. The germline V gene encodes CDR1 MNHNS and CDR2 SASEGT. V was shortened by 3 bases and J by 2 bases, with 10 bases between the two germline ends. The CDR3 bases are TGTGCCAGCAGTGAGGGGGGCATAAACTATGGCTACACCTTC. This translates into CASSEGGINYGYTF.

The genes are TRBV10-1 and TRBJ2-2; TRBD1 might be the D (5 bases). Trimming pared 7 bases from V and 9 bases from J, leaving 15 bases between. Per germline, CDR1 WNHNN and CDR2 SYGVQD (reference sequence). The CDR3 has 13 amino acids. This CDR3 reads CASNDGQHRELFF. CDR3 nucleotides: TGCGCCAGCAACGACGGACAACACCGGGAGCTGTTTTTT.

The gene calls are TRBV2 and TRBJ1-3; TRBD1 matches at 9 bases. Unmatched junction bases numbered 5, after V lost 4 bases and J lost 1 base. CDR1 SNHLY and CDR2 FYNNEI come from the germline V gene. CDR3 length equals 16 residues. CDR3 bases: TGTGCCAGCAGTGCTTGGGACAGGGATTCTGGAAACACCATATATTTT. Its translation is CASSAWDRDSGNTIYF.

This chain uses TRBV7-6 with TRBJ2-1; TRBD1 aligns across 7 bases. The germline V gene has CDR1 SGHVS and CDR2 FNYEAQ. The V and J ends lost 5 bases and 4 bases, in that order; junction bases with no gene match: 2. The CDR3 extends over 13 amino acids. CDR3 DNA: TGTGCCAGCAGCGTGGGACAGTACAATGAGCAGTTCTTC. Translation gives CASSVGQYNEQFF. Variable domain in full (rest from reference TRBV7-6 and TRBJ2-1): GAGVSQSPRYKVTKRGQDVALRCDPISGHVSLYWYRQALGQGPEFLTYFNYEAQQDKSGLPNDRFSAERPEGSISTLTIQRTEQRDSAMYRCASSVGQYNEQFFGPGTRLTVL.

The chain joins TRBV29-1 to TRBJ1-1; D is perhaps TRBD1 (5 bases). This CDR3 has 10 amino acids. Germline V gene sequence: CDR1 SQVTM, CDR2 ANQGSEA. Trimming removed 4 bases from V and 6 bases from J, with 6 bases in between. The CDR3 reads CSVGGAEAFF. DNA for the CDR3: TGCAGCGTTGGGGGGGCTGAAGCTTTCTTT.

The V call is TRBV5-1, the J call TRBJ1-1; no firm D call. Germline CDR1 is SGHRS and CDR2 is YFSETQ. V lost 0 bases and J lost 4, with 13 bases in between. The CDR3 is 15 residues long. CDR3 DNA: TGCGCCAGCAGCTTGGACCCGGACTTGGTCACTGAAGCTTTCTTT. Residues: CASSLDPDLVTEAFF.

V and J are TRBV7-9 and TRBJ2-1; 14 nucleotides agree with TRBD2. Germline CDR1 SEHNR, CDR2 FQNEAQ (reference sequence). V was pared by 5 bases and J by 8 bases, with 14 bases of the junction left unmatched. The CDR3 length is 18 residues. CDR3 in DNA: TGTGCCAGCAGCCAGGACGGGACTAGCGGGAGATTGATCCATGAGCAGTTCTTC. The encoded protein is CASSQDGTSGRLIHEQFF.

A single count supports this clone. The rearrangement links TRBV4-1 to TRBJ1-2; D is perhaps TRBD1 (6 bases). Germline lookup yields CDR1 MGHRA and CDR2 YSYEKL. The CDR3 covers 16 residues. Trimming shortened V by 1 base and J by 8 bases, and 20 bases separated the two germline ends. The DNA for the CDR3 is TGCGCCAGCAGCCAAGTTTCAGGACAGCCGTCCGTGGGCTACACCTTC. Its protein is CASSQVSGQPSVGYTF.

This clone was detected only once. The J gene is TRBJ1-4, the V gene TRBV11-2, with 8 bases matching TRBD1. CDR1 is SGHAT, CDR2 FQNNGV, per germline. CDR3 length: 15 amino acids. The junction had 3 bases not matched to a gene; V was cut back by 5 bases and J by 1 base. This CDR3 is CASSPDRVTNEKLFF. CDR3 DNA: TGTGCCAGCAGCCCGGACAGGGTAACTAATGAAAAACTGTTTTTT.

V gene TRBV6-5 combines with J gene TRBJ2-7; D is ambiguous. Trimming removed 4 bases from V and 0 bases from J, with 7 bases in between. Germline V CDR1 and CDR2: MNHEY, SVGAGI. This CDR3 comprises 13 residues. CDR3 DNA: TGTGCCAGCAGTTTCCGCAGCTCCTACGAGCAGTACTTC. This codes for CASSFRSSYEQYF.

This chain joins TRBV10-1 and TRBJ2-3, with D hard to call. The V and J ends lost 3 bases and 4 bases respectively, with 8 bases between them. CDR3 length: 13 residues. Germline V lookup: CDR1 WNHNN, CDR2 SYGVQD (reference sequence). CDR3: CASSDTVADTQYF. The CDR3 DNA is TGCGCCAGCAGTGATACGGTAGCAGATACGCAGTATTTT.